This is a list of T cell receptor beta chains from one sample in a study of shared clonotypes between healthy human individuals. Here immunoSEQ multiplex PCR was the method, and the copy in TCRdb shows in-frame clones only, minus some. The table records approximately 1.1 million clones, 70% to 80% of them present only once. Sequencing used memory CD4+ T cells from PBMCs. The receptors come from a man aged 18 to 29 in good health. Some clones in this sample may be carry-over from other donors' samples. The CDR3 runs from the conserved cysteine through the conserved F or W. The order of the fields is CDR3 length, V gene, CDR3 protein.

CDR3 length: 16; V gene: TRBV5-1; CDR3 protein: CASSPYPDRGGSPLHF
CDR3 length: 13; V gene: TRBV5-6; CDR3 protein: CASSPGLGYEQYF
CDR3 length: 12; V gene: TRBV6-5; CDR3 protein: CASEGGGTETFF
CDR3 length: 16; V gene: TRBV5-4; CDR3 protein: CASSPRMGTGTDTQYF
CDR3 length: 15; V gene: TRBV7-9; CDR3 protein: CASSLARLRGTEAFF
CDR3 length: 13; V gene: TRBV5-6; CDR3 protein: CASSGRDTDTQYF
CDR3 length: 17; V gene: TRBV7-3; CDR3 protein: CASSLNGGGRGDTEAFF
CDR3 length: 15; V gene: TRBV5-1; CDR3 protein: CASSPDRAGANVLTF
CDR3 length: 12; V gene: TRBV7-3; CDR3 protein: CASSLDANEQFF
CDR3 length: 13; V gene: TRBV28; CDR3 protein: CASKGRSNQPQHF
CDR3 length: 14; V gene: TRBV7-3; CDR3 protein: CASSLSLAADTQYF
CDR3 length: 14; V gene: TRBV18; CDR3 protein: CASSPLGSNTEAFF
CDR3 length: 11; V gene: TRBV20-1; CDR3 protein: CSGGRAYEQYF
CDR3 length: 13; V gene: TRBV27; CDR3 protein: CASSFYVSNEQFF
CDR3 length: 18; V gene: TRBV5-1; CDR3 protein: CASSRGGGRESSYNEQFF
CDR3 length: 17; V gene: TRBV7-9; CDR3 protein: CASTPRGDRVRTDTQYF
CDR3 length: 13; V gene: TRBV9; CDR3 protein: CASSVRGEETQYF
CDR3 length: 14; V gene: TRBV29-1; CDR3 protein: CSVGPRAGSDTQYF
CDR3 length: 10; V gene: TRBV20-1; CDR3 protein: CSAPDFGAFF